Sequencing of this T cell receptor (beta chain) was carried out in a study of cytomegalovirus exposure and HLA in healthy donors. Points from the study as a whole: Common viral pathogens seemed, in a later analysis, to connect with several of the most significant clusters. Most TCR sequences were seen very rarely across donors, but some public TCRs occurred in many. The HLA-A and HLA-B alleles of most subjects were reportedly predicted accurately from TCR beta sequences.

Regarding this clone: The antigen is undetermined.

Vbeta (60) and Jbeta (13) primers were used in the PCR. Sequencing used immunoSEQ multiplex PCR; TCRdb keeps in-frame clones, though not all of them. Here the sample spans some 190,000 clones, over 60% being singletons. This clonotype was obtained from a man aged 18 to 35 in good health and CMV-seronegative. Material for sequencing was PBMCs.

The CDR3 DNA reads as TGTGCCAGCAGCTTAGCGATCGGGAGAACAGATACGCAGTATTTT. Translation gives CASSLAIGRTDTQYF. The chain combines TRBV7-6 with TRBJ2-3, with D perhaps TRBD2 (6 bases). The germline V and J ends were trimmed by 0 bases and 3 bases, with 10 bases remaining between them. The CDR3 extends over 15 amino acids. CDR1 and CDR2 (germline): SGHVS, FNYEAQ.